This is a list of T cell receptor beta chains from one sample in a study of cytomegalovirus exposure and HLA in healthy donors. Some clones are missing from TCRdb's copy, which holds only in-frame ones; the method was immunoSEQ multiplex PCR. The sample shows just under 80,000 clones, around 78% of them seen only once. The sequencing input was PBMCs. These receptors were taken from a man aged 35 to 55 in good health and CMV-seronegative. CDR3s include the opening cysteine and the closing phenylalanine or tryptophan. A D gene is named only where the DNA matches it firmly. Clone size is stated in some rows and not others, as once, few, many or a class when expanded.

>NA|TRBV7-9|18|TRBJ2-7|NA
TGTGCCAGCAGCTTAGCTCGTGGTCTGGGCGGGTCCTCCTACGAGCAGTACTTC
CASSLARGLGGSSYEQYF
>NA|TRBV30|15|TRBJ2-7|NA
TGTGCCTGGAGTGTACCCACCGGGAGTTTCCACGAGCAGTACTTC
CAWSVPTGSFHEQYF
>NA|TRBV29-1|13|TRBJ1-5|NA
TGCAGCGTTGGCGACAGTTCGAGTCAGCCCCAGCATTTT
CSVGDSSSQPQHF
>NA|TRBV29-1|17|TRBJ2-3|TRBD2
TGCAGCGTTGAACCTGGACTAGCGGGATTTGGGGGAGATACGCAGTATTTT
CSVEPGLAGFGGDTQYF
>NA|TRBV9|15|TRBJ2-3|NA
TGTGCCAGCAGCGTAGTTGGCGGGTACACAGATACGCAGTATTTT
CASSVVGGYTDTQYF
>NA|TRBV16|14|TRBJ1-2|TRBD1
TGTGCCAGCAGCCAATCAAGCCAGGGGGGCGGCTACACCTTC
CASSQSSQGGGYTF
>NA|TRBV27|14|TRBJ2-5|TRBD1
TGTGCCAGCAGTTTGACAGGGTCCCAAGAGACCCAGTACTTC
CASSLTGSQETQYF
>NA|TRBV15|19|TRBJ2-5|TRBD2
TGTGCCACCAGCAGATATACGAGGACTAGCGGGAGGGCCATGGAGACCCAGTACTTC
CATSRYTRTSGRAMETQYF
>NA|TRBV5-3|17|TRBJ2-3|TRBD2
TGTGCCAGAAGCTTTTGGTCTAGCGGGGATGGCACAGATACGCAGTATTTT
CARSFWSSGDGTDTQYF
>NA|TRBV7-9|14|TRBJ2-2|TRBD2
TGTGCCAGCAGCCCAGCGGGAGGGTCTGGGGAGCTGTTTTTT
CASSPAGGSGELFF
>NA|TRBV29-1|15|TRBJ1-1|NA
TGCAGCGTTGATGGAAGCGGGGGCCTGGGCACTGAAGCTTTCTTT
CSVDGSGGLGTEAFF
>once|TRBV2|14|TRBJ1-5|TRBD1
TGTGCCAGCAGGACCGGGACAGGGGGTCAGCCCCAGCATTTT
CASRTGTGGQPQHF